This is a list of T cell receptor beta chains from one sample in a study of blood T cells in healthy people across ages. One entry per CDR3 protein, called by TCRdb with MiXCR from the 5' RACE reads. The sample shows 780,000 or so distinct CDR3 sequences, about 61% of them seen only once. Material for sequencing was blood. The receptors stem from a man aged 40-55 years in good health. CDR3s include the opening cysteine and the closing phenylalanine or tryptophan. Each record gives: CDR3 DNA, CDR3 protein, CDR3 length, V gene, clone size, J gene, D gene. A D gene is named only where the DNA matches it firmly. Clone size is shown for a subset of rows, as once, few, many or a class of expanded clone.

TGCAGCTGGGGGCCAGGGGCTCCCTACAATGAGCAGTTCTTC	CSWGPGAPYNEQFF	14	TRBV29-1	.	TRBJ2-1	.
TGCAGTGCTAGTGTTCGTGGGGCTGGGTTTCGAGAGAACCAGTACTTC	CSASVRGAGFRENQYF	16	TRBV20-1	.	TRBJ2-5	.
TGTGCCAGCACCCCCACCGGGACCTCCTACGAGCAGTACTTC	CASTPTGTSYEQYF	14	TRBV28	few	TRBJ2-7	.
TGTGCCAGCAGCTTAAGGGCAGGGCACCACTCTGGGGCCAACGTCCTGACTTTC	CASSLRAGHHSGANVLTF	18	TRBV7-3	.	TRBJ2-6	.
TGTGCCAGCAAGCCCGGGACCTACGAGCAGTACTTC	CASKPGTYEQYF	12	TRBV6-2/TRBV6-3	.	TRBJ2-7	.
TGCGCCAGCAGCCAAGGGGTTGACAACTACGAGCAGTACTTC	CASSQGVDNYEQYF	14	TRBV4-1	.	TRBJ2-7	.
TGCAGTGCTAGAGTAACGGATACCAAGGAGTTCTTC	CSARVTDTKEFF	12	TRBV20-1	few	TRBJ2-1	.
TGCAGTGCCTCAGGCGGGGTTGAGTATGGCTACACCTTC	CSASGGVEYGYTF	13	TRBV20-1	.	TRBJ1-2	.
TGTGCCTGGAGGCCAGGGGTGGGCTACACCTTC	CAWRPGVGYTF	11	TRBV30	once	TRBJ1-2	.
TGTGCCAGCAGCCGAAGCTCAGGGGCGACAGATACGCAGTATTTT	CASSRSSGATDTQYF	15	TRBV9	.	TRBJ2-3	.
TGTGCCAGCAAACTTGACACAGATACGCAGTATTTT	CASKLDTDTQYF	12	TRBV12-3/TRBV12-4	few	TRBJ2-3	.
TGTGCCAGCAGTACCCCCGACAGGGGCCAGGAAGCTTTCTTT	CASSTPDRGQEAFF	14	TRBV6-5	.	TRBJ1-1	TRBD1
TGCAGTGCTAAAGGACAGGCACACACTGAAGCTTTCTTT	CSAKGQAHTEAFF	13	TRBV20-1	.	TRBJ1-1	TRBD1
TGTGCCAGCAGCGCAACCCAGACAGCGTACAATGAGCAGTACTTC	CASSATQTAYNEQYF	15	TRBV7-2	once	TRBJ2-5	.
TGTGCCAGCAGCGTAGCGGGGGCCTATCTCGAGACCCAGTACTTC	CASSVAGAYLETQYF	15	TRBV7-8	.	TRBJ2-5	TRBD2
TGTGCCAGCAGCGACGGAGTCCGACCCGGGGAGCTGTTTTTT	CASSDGVRPGELFF	14	TRBV3-1	.	TRBJ2-2	.
TGCGCCAGCAGCTTGCGAGTACAGGGTGGCGATGAGCAGTTCTTC	CASSLRVQGGDEQFF	15	TRBV5-1	.	TRBJ2-1	.
TGTGCCAGCAGTCCCTACGGGGGCGAGGGCTATGGCTACACCTTC	CASSPYGGEGYGYTF	15	TRBV6-5	.	TRBJ1-2	.
TGTGCCAGCAGTTTATCTCTTGCACTGATTGACGGGGAGCTGTTTTTT	CASSLSLALIDGELFF	16	TRBV28	.	TRBJ2-2	.
TGTGCCATCGGTTCGGGCAGGGGTGCATCCGGGGCCAACGTCCTGACTTTC	CAIGSGRGASGANVLTF	17	TRBV10-3	.	TRBJ2-6	.
TGTGCCAGCAGCGTGGGACTAGCGGACAATGAGCAGTTCTTC	CASSVGLADNEQFF	14	TRBV5-6	few	TRBJ2-1	TRBD2
TGTGCCAGCAGCTTAGAAGGGGAGGCGAACACTGAAGCTTTCTTT	CASSLEGEANTEAFF	15	TRBV11-2	.	TRBJ1-1	.